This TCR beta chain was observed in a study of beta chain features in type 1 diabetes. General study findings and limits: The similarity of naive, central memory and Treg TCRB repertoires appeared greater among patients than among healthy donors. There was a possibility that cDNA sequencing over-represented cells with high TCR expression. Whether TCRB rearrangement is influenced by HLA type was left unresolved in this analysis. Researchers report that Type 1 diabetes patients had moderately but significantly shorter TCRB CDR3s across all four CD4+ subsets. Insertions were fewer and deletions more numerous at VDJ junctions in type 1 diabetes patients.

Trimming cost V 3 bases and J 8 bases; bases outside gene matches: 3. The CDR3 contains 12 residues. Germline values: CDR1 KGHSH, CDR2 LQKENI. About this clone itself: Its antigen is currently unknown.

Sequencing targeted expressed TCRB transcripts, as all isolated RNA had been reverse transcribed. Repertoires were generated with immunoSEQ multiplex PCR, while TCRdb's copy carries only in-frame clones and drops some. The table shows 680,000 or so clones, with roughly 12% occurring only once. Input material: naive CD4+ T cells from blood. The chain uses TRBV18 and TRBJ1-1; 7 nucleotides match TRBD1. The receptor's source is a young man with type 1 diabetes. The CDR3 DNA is TGTGCCAGCTCACCCAACAGGGGAGAAGCTTTCTTT. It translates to CASSPNRGEAFF. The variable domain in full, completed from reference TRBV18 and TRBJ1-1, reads NAGVMQNPRHLVRRRGQEARLRCSPMKGHSHVYWYRQLPEEGLKFMVYLQKENIIDESGMPKERFSAEFPKEGPSILRIQQVVRGDSAAYFCASSPNRGEAFFGQGTRLTVV.